The following is a T cell receptor beta chain sequence with its context. Its antigen is unidentified. The germline V and J ends were trimmed by 4 bases and 2 bases, with 14 bases remaining between them. Germline assignment: CDR1 DFQATT and CDR2 SNEGSKA (reference sequence). The CDR3 spans 14 residues. From the reads, TCRdb called clonotypes with MiXCR, one entry per CDR3 protein. Of roughly 320,000 distinct CDR3 sequences in the sample, around 9.6% were seen once. This sample is part of a study of T cell repertoires in cytomegalovirus infection. Study-level information: A matching HLA type, together with CMV infection, was signaled by public TCR beta signatures. The study's findings and limits: Cumulative frequency (of public TCR beta family members) identified carriers of CMV plus the relevant HLA. In two of eight donors, the top clonotype was HLA-C-restricted CMV-specific.

This chain connects TRBV20-1 to TRBJ2-5, with D maybe TRBD2 (6 bases). The sample consisted of PBMCs. This clonotype was sampled from a human donor in good health (CMV status not recorded). Some clones in this sample may be carry-over from other donors' samples. CDR3 loop: CSATLEGRQETQYF. The CDR3, as DNA: TGCAGTGCTACCCTGGAGGGGAGACAAGAGACCCAGTACTTC.